This entry lists 5 T cell receptor beta chains sequenced from one sample in a study of blood T cells in healthy people across ages. Alongside a J-beta primer mix, a sample-barcoded 5' primer served in a second PCR lasting about 7 to 12 cycles. Via MiXCR, TCRdb re-called the 5' RACE reads, giving one row per CDR3 protein. The profile shows some 880,000 distinct CDR3 sequences, under 40% of them singletons. Sequenced input: blood. The receptor set was obtained from a young man in good health.

This chain joins TRBV6-5 and TRBJ1-2; TRBD1 is a possible D gene (5 bases). The V and J ends lost 0 bases and 3 bases respectively, with 14 bases between them. The germline gives CDR1 MNHEY, CDR2 SVGAGI. This CDR3 has 16 residues. The CDR3 protein is CASSYSGVKMDYGYTF. CDR3 bases: TGTGCCAGCAGTTACTCGGGGGTGAAGATGGACTATGGCTACACCTTC.

This chain connects TRBV3-1 to TRBJ1-2; D is perhaps TRBD1 (5 bases). The CDR3 has 15 residues. CDR1 and CDR2 (germline): LGHDT, YNNKEL (reference sequence). V lost 0 bases, J lost 8 bases, and 16 bases lay in between. CDR3 in DNA: TGTGCCAGCAGCCAAGATCGAGTGGCAGGGCGAGGCTACACCTTC. Its translation: CASSQDRVAGRGYTF.

This clonotype was observed once. V gene TRBV29-1 combines with J gene TRBJ2-4; D remains ambiguous. The closer fit of TRBJ2-5 to the DNA end suggests the J call may be wrong. CDR3 length: 13 residues. The germline V gene has CDR1 SQVTM and CDR2 ANQGSEA. CDR3 sequence: CSVLPIGSETQYF. The CDR3 DNA follows: TGCAGCGTCCTACCCATAGGTAGTGAGACCCAGTACTTC.

The CDR3 bases are TGTGCCAGCAGTTATTGGGACAGGGAAGGGACGCAGTATTTT. This sequence encodes CASSYWDREGTQYF. The chain joins TRBV6-5 to TRBJ2-3, with TRBD1 matching 9 bases. The germline CDR1 and CDR2 sequences are MNHEY and SVGAGI. Unmatched junction bases numbered 7, after V lost 3 bases and J lost 9 bases. The CDR3 is 14 residues long.

This clonotype was picked up one time. A much larger clone differs from this one at a single base, so this may be a read error. This chain connects TRBV20-1 to TRBJ1-2; D is unclear. CDR3 size: 15 residues. The germline CDR1 and CDR2 sequences are DFQATT and SNEGSKA (reference sequence). The V and J ends lost 2 bases and 1 base respectively, with 14 bases between them. CDR3 protein: CSARPRHAINYGYTF. The CDR3 DNA reads TGCAGTGCTAGACCAAGACATGCTATTAACTATGGCTACACCTTC.